Included here is one T cell receptor beta chain sequence, with context. Which antigen it targets is not known. Within one base of it there is no much larger clone, and no base qualities were kept. Receptor amplification or capture employed RACE. These reads were obtained on a NextSeq 500. During library preparation, unique molecular identifiers were attached to individual cDNA molecules so that TCRs could be counted quantitatively and reproducibly. Both TCR alpha and TCR beta chains were sequenced from each blood RNA sample. The paper's data handling went like this. Samples had a median of roughly 100,000 TCRs, with a range from roughly 23,224 to 750,000. V, J and CDR3 annotation of the TCR reads was carried out using the Decombinator software suite. To make PS versus PT1 abundance plots, every sample was subsampled to the same number of TCRs (28,000). TCRs were defined as expanded if absent before sensitization and observed at least eight times at the 2-week time point. TCRdb passed the public sequencing reads through fastp at Q25 and MiXCR, retaining productive beta sequences. Entries are consolidated by CDR3 protein sequence, retaining the most common genes and DNA. The V and J calls and clone size are TCRdb's, not the authors'. Present in this sample are about 82,000 distinct CDR3 sequences, approximately 12% of which were seen just once. More than 4.5% of the sample goes to the ten largest clones.

These data originate in a study of human T cells and chemical hapten exposure (dated by TCRdb to about 2021). In the study overall: For sensitization, 2% DPC in acetone was applied to an approximately 2 cm by approximately 2 cm area of upper inner arm skin. Weekly therapeutic DPC doses were additionally applied to the scalp of patients throughout the approximately 25-week study period. Patch testing was performed on the upper back with Finn chambers containing 0.01% DPC, and the patch tests were scored after 6 days according to International Contact Dermatitis Research Group standards. The mostly female patient cohort included alopecia areata with under or over 50% scalp involvement, alopecia totalis and alopecia universalis. Libraries were pooled for sequencing, and variation in per-sample TCR yields was attributed mainly to small differences in library volumes within the pool. In alopecia patients, the study followed how the peripheral blood TCR repertoire changed in vivo over primary and secondary sensitization to diphenylcyclopropenone (DPC), a hapten. Patient blood was sampled pre-sensitization (week 0) and at 2, 6 and about 24 weeks after DPC sensitization. For TCR sequencing, blood came from over 25 alopecia patients at anywhere from one to four time points (pre-sensitization, 2, 6 and 24 weeks).

The sample's time point label, in plain terms: patch test 3, about 24 weeks after DPC sensitization. Taken with the paper, the label for treatment or condition translates to: therapeutic diphenylcyclopropenone sensitization with weekly scalp DPC. Blood at each patch-test visit was drawn before the patch test was applied. Patients were eligible if aged 18 to 70, diagnosed with alopecia and judged suitable for DPC therapy, and pregnant patients were excluded. Total RNA was isolated from unfractionated whole blood collected in Tempus Blood RNA tubes. The full study reports these points: After repeated subsampling, changes were observed in the strength of the expansion versus patch-test correlation and in the threshold at which the correlation became significant. All patients had alopecia, a presumed autoimmune disease, so their immune response might differ from that of healthy individuals. Significantly more large CDR3 similarity clusters were formed by expanded TCRs than by pre-sensitization or healthy control sets, consistent with antigen-driven responses. No change with DPC sensitization was found in the number of TCRs above 1 in 1000 frequency, and no evidence of global repertoire structure alterations was found. Patch test score correlated positively with the number of PT1 expanded TCRs, reaching significance at thresholds 8, 16 and 32 but not at 4.

From the cysteine up to the phenylalanine, the CDR3 has a length of 13 residues. Only the CDR3 portion is preserved as DNA: 39 bases, with reading frame beginning at the first base. Deletion took 6 bases off V and 6 bases off J, with a span of 12 bases between the germline ends. Per the germline V gene, MNHEY is the CDR1 and SVGEGT is the CDR2. The source is a woman aged 45-65 years with alopecia areata. Some clones in this sample may be carry-over from other donors' samples. This chain joins TRBV6-2 or TRBV6-3 to TRBJ2-1, with the D gene call left open. The sequencing here drew on whole blood, taken in connection with sensitization to the hapten diphenylcyclopropenone (DPC). The bases read TGTGCCAGCAGCAACGGACCAGTCAATGAGCAGTTCTTC. This gives the protein CASSNGPVNEQFF.